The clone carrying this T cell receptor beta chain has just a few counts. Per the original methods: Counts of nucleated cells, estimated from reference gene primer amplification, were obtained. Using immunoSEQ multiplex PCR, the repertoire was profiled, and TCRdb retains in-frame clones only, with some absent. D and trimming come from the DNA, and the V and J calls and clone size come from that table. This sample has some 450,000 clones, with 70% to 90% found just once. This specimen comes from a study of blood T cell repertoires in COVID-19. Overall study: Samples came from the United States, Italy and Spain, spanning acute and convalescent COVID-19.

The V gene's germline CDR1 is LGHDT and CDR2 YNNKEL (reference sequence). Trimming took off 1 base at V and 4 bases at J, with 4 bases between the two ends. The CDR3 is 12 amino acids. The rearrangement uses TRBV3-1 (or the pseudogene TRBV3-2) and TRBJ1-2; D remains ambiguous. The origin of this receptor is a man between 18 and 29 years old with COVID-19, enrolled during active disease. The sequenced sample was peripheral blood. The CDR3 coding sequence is TGTGCCAGCAGCCAAGGGCCCTATGGCTACACCTTC. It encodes CASSQGPYGYTF.